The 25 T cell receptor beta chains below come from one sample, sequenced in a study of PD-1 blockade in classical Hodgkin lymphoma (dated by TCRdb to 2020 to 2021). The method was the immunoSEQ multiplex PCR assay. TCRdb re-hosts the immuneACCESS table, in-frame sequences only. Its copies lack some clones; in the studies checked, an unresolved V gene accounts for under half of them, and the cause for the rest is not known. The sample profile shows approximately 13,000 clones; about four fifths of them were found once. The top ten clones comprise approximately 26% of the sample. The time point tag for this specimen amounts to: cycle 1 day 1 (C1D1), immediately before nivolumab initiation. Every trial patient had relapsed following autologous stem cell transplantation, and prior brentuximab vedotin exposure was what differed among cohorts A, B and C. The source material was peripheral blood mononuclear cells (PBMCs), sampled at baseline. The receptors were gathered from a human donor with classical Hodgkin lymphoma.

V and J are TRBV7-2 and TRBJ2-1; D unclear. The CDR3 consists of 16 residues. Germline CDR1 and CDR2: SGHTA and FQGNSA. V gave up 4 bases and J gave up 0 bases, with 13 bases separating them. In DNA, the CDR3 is TGTGCCAGCAGCTCTGTGACTCCGAGCTCCTACAATGAGCAGTTCTTC. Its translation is CASSSVTPSSYNEQFF.

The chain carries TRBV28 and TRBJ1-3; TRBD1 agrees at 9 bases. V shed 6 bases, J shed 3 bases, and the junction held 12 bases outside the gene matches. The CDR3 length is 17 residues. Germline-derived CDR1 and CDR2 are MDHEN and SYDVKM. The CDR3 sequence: CASSPGTGMFRGNTIYF. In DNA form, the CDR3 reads TGTGCCAGCAGCCCAGGGACAGGGATGTTTCGTGGAAACACCATATATTTT.

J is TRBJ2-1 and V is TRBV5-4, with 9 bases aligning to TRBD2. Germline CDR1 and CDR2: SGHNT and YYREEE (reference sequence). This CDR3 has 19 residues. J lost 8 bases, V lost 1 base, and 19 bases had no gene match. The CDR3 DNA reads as TGTGCCAGCAGCTTGATCCGAGGGACTAGCTATAGTGTTTTCGATGAGCAGTTCTTC. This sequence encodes CASSLIRGTSYSVFDEQFF. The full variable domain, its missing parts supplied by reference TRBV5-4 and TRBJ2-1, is ETGVTQSPTHLIKTRGQQVTLRCSSQSGHNTVSWYQQALGQGPQFIFQYYREEENGRGNFPPRFSGLQFPNYSSELNVNALELDDSALYLCASSLIRGTSYSVFDEQFFGPGTRLTVL.

DNA for the CDR3: TGCGCCAGCAGCTTGGCCCGCCTGTGGGGAACCACGAATGAAAAACTGTTTTTT. Protein: CASSLARLWGTTNEKLFF. V gene TRBV5-1 combines with J gene TRBJ1-4, with D hard to call. The germline gives CDR1 SGHRS, CDR2 YFSETQ. This CDR3 is 18 amino acids long. V was shortened by 0 bases and J by 5 bases, with 20 bases between the two germline ends. The full variable domain, its missing parts supplied by reference TRBV5-1 and TRBJ1-4, is KAGVTQTPRYLIKTRGQQVTLSCSPISGHRSVSWYQQTPGQGLQFLFEYFSETQRNKGNFPGRFSGRQFSNSRSEMNVSTLELGDSALYLCASSLARLWGTTNEKLFFGSGTQLSVL.

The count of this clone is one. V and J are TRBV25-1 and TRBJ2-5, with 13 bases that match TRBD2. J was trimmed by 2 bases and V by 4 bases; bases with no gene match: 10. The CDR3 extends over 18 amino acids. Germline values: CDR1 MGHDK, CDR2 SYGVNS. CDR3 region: CASSGGPGLAGLQETQYF. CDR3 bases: TGTGCCAGCAGTGGGGGACCGGGACTAGCGGGGCTACAAGAGACCCAGTACTTC.

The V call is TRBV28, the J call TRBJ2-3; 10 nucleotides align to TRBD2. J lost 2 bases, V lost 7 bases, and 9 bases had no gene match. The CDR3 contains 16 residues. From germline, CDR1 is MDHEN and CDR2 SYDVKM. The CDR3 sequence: CASTGAGGPDTDTQYF. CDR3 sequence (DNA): TGTGCCAGCACTGGAGCGGGGGGGCCGGACACAGATACGCAGTATTTT.

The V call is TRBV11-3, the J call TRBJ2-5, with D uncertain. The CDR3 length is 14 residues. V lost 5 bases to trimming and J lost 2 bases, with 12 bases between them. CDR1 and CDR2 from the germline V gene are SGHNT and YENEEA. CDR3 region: CASSPVSSQETQYF. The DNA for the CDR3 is TGTGCCAGCAGCCCAGTCAGTTCTCAAGAGACCCAGTACTTC.

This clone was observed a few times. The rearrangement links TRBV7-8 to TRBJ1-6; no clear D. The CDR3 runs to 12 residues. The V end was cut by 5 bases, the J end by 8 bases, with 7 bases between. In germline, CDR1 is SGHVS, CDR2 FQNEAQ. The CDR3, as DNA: TGTGCCAGCAGCGGACTGGATTCACCCCTCCACTTT. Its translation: CASSGLDSPLHF. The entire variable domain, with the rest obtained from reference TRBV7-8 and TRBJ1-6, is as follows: GAGVSQSPRYKVAKRGQDVALRCDPISGHVSLFWYQQALGQGPEFLTYFQNEAQLDKSGLPSDRFFAERPEGSVSTLKIQRTQQEDSAVYLCASSGLDSPLHFGNGTRLTVT.

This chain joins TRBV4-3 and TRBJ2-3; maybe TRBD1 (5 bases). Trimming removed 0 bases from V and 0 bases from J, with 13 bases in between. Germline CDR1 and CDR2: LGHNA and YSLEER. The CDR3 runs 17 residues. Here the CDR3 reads CASSQDLHRTSTDTQYF. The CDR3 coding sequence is TGCGCCAGCAGCCAAGATCTACACAGGACCAGCACAGATACGCAGTATTTT.

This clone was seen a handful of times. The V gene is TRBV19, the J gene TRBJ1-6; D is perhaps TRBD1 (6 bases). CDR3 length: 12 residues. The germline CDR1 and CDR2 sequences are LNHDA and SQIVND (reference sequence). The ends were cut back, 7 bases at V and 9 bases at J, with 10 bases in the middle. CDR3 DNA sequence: TGTGCCAGTAATACAGGGCTTTCACCCCTCCACTTT. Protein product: CASNTGLSPLHF.

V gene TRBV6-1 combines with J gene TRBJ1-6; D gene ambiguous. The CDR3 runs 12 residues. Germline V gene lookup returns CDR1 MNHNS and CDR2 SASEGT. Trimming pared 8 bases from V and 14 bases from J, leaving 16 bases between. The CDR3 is CASLSGGITLHF. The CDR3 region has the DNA TGTGCCAGCCTGTCAGGAGGGATAACCCTCCACTTT.

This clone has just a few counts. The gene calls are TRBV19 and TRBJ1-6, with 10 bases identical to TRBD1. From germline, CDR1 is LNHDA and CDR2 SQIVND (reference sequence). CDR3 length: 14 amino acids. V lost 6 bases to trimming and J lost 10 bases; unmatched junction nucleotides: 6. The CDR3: CASSPGDRGSPLHF. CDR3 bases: TGTGCCAGTAGCCCCGGGGACAGGGGATCACCCCTCCACTTT. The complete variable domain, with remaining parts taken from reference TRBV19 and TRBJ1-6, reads DGGITQSPKYLFRKEGQNVTLSCEQNLNHDAMYWYRQDPGQGLRLIYYSQIVNDFQKGDIAEGYSVSREKKESFPLTVTSAQKNPTAFYLCASSPGDRGSPLHFGNGTRLTVT.

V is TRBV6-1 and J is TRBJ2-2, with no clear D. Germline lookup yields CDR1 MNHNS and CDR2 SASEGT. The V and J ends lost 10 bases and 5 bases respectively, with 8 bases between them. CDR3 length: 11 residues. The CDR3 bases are TGTGCCACTAGAGAAACCGGGGAGCTGTTTTTT. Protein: CATRETGELFF.

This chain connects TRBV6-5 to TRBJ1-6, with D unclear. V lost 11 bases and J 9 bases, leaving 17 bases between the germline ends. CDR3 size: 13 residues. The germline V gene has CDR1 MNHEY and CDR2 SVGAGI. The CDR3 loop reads CASRPQSISPLHF. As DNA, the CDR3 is TGTGCCTCCCGACCCCAGAGCATTTCACCCCTCCACTTT.

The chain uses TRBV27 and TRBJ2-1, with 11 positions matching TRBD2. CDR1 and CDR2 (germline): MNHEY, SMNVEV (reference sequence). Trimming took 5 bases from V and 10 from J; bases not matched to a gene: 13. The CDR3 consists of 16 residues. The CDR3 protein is CASSERFTSGRQEQFF. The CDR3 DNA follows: TGTGCCAGCAGTGAAAGGTTCACTAGCGGGAGACAGGAGCAGTTCTTC.

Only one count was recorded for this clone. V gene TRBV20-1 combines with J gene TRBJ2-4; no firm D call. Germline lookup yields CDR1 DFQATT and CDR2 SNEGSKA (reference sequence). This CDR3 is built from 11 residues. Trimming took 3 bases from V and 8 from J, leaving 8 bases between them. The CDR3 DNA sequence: TGCAGTGCTAGTAGGCTGGACATTCAGTACTTC. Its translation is CSASRLDIQYF.

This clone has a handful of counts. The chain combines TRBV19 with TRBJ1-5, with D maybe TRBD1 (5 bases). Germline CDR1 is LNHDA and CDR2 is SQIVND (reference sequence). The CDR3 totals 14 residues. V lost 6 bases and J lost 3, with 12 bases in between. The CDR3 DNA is TGTGCCAGTAGCCGTCCAGGGAACAATCAGCCCCAGCATTTT. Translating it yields CASSRPGNNQPQHF.

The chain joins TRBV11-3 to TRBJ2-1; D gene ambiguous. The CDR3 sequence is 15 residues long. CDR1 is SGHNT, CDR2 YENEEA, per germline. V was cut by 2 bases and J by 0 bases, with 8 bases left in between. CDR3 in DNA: TGTGCCAGCAGCTTAAAAGGTAGCTCCTACAATGAGCAGTTCTTC. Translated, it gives CASSLKGSSYNEQFF.

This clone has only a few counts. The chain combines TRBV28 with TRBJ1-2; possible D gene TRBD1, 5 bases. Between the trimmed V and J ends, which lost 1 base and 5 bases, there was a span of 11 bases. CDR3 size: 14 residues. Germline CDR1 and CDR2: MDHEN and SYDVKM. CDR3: CASSLLGAVYGYTF. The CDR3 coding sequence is TGTGCCAGCAGTTTATTAGGGGCCGTTTATGGCTACACCTTC.

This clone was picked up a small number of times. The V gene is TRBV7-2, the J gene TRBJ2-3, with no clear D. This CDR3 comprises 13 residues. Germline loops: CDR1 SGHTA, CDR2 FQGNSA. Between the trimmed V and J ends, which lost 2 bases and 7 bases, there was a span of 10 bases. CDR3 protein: CASSLSITNTQYF. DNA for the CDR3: TGTGCCAGCAGCTTAAGTATTACAAATACGCAGTATTTT.

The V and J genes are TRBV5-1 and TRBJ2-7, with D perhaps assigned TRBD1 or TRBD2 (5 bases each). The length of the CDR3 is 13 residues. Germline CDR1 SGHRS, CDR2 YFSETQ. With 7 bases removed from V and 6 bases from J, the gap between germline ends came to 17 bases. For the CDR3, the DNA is TGCGCCAGCTCTTTTGGACATGGAGGCGAGCAGTACTTC. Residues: CASSFGHGGEQYF.

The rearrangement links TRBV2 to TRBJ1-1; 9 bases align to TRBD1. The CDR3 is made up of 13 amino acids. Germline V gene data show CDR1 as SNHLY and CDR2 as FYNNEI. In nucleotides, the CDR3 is TGTGGAGGGGGGAGGACAGGGGATACTGAAGCTTTCTTT. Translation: CGGGRTGDTEAFF.

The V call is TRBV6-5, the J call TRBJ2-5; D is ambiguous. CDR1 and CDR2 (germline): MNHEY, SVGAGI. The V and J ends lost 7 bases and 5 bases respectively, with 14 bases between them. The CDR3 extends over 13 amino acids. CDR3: CASTHSLRETQYF. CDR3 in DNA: TGTGCCAGCACCCACAGTCTCCGGGAGACCCAGTACTTC.

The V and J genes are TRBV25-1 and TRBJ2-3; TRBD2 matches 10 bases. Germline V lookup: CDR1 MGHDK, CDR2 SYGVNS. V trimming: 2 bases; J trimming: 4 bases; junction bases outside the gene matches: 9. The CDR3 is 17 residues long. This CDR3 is CASSESSGLAEPDTQYF. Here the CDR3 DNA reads TGTGCCAGCAGTGAAAGTTCAGGACTAGCGGAGCCAGATACGCAGTATTTT.

The CDR3 reads CASSYGSSYEQYV. The CDR3 bases are TGCGCCAGCAGCTACGGGAGCTCCTACGAGCAGTACGTC. The J gene is TRBJ2-7, the V gene TRBV5-1; tentatively, D is TRBD2 (6 bases). The CDR3 has 13 residues. V was trimmed by 3 bases and J by 0 bases, leaving 7 bases between them. Germline assignment: CDR1 SGHRS and CDR2 YFSETQ.